This T cell receptor beta chain came from a study of CD8 T cells in Susac syndrome. Healthy donors served as the controls. They were matched for age and sex. RNA totalling about 0.45 to 1 ug underwent reverse transcription with random hexamers. Each CDR3 protein gets one entry after TCRdb re-called the immunoSEQ multiplex PCR reads with MiXCR. The table shows about 60,000 distinct CDR3 sequences, with approximately 90% occurring only once. The CDR3 consists of 17 residues. Germline lookup yields CDR1 SGHVS and CDR2 FQNEAQ. With 0 bases clipped from V and 8 bases from J, the junction kept 9 bases outside the gene matches.

The source of this sequence is a human donor in good health. The V gene is TRBV7-8, the J gene TRBJ2-1; 11 bases are a match to TRBD2. Sequenced: CD8+ T cells from PBMCs. In nucleotides, the CDR3 is TGTGCCAGCAGCTTAGCTCCCCGACTAGCGGGGAGTCATGAGCAGTTCTTC. This sequence encodes CASSLAPRLAGSHEQFF. The complete variable domain, with remaining parts taken from reference TRBV7-8 and TRBJ2-1, reads GAGVSQSPRYKVAKRGQDVALRCDPISGHVSLFWYQQALGQGPEFLTYFQNEAQLDKSGLPSDRFFAERPEGSVSTLKIQRTQQEDSAVYLCASSLAPRLAGSHEQFFGPGTRLTVL.